This TCR beta chain stems from a study of T cell responses to AZD1222 COVID-19 vaccine. The study's findings and limits: White British ancestry dominated among donors, who included more females, and clonal diversity was possibly underestimated.

Germline values: CDR1 KGHDR, CDR2 SFDVKD. This CDR3 region has 14 residues. Trimming stripped 0 bases from V and 1 base from J, with 4 bases between. Only in-frame clones appear in the TCRdb table, and some are missing; sequencing was by immunoSEQ multiplex PCR. The sample lists 140,000 to 150,000 clones, 75% to 85% occurring once. For this clone: Its antigen is undetermined.

V usage is TRBV24-1 and J usage is TRBJ2-3; D gene ambiguous. This clonotype was obtained from an adult in good health. This material consisted of peripheral blood, taken on day 0 of MenACWY control vaccination. CDR3 in amino acids: CATSDLVCTDTQYF. The DNA for the CDR3 is TGTGCCACCAGTGATTTGGTCTGCACAGATACGCAGTATTTT.